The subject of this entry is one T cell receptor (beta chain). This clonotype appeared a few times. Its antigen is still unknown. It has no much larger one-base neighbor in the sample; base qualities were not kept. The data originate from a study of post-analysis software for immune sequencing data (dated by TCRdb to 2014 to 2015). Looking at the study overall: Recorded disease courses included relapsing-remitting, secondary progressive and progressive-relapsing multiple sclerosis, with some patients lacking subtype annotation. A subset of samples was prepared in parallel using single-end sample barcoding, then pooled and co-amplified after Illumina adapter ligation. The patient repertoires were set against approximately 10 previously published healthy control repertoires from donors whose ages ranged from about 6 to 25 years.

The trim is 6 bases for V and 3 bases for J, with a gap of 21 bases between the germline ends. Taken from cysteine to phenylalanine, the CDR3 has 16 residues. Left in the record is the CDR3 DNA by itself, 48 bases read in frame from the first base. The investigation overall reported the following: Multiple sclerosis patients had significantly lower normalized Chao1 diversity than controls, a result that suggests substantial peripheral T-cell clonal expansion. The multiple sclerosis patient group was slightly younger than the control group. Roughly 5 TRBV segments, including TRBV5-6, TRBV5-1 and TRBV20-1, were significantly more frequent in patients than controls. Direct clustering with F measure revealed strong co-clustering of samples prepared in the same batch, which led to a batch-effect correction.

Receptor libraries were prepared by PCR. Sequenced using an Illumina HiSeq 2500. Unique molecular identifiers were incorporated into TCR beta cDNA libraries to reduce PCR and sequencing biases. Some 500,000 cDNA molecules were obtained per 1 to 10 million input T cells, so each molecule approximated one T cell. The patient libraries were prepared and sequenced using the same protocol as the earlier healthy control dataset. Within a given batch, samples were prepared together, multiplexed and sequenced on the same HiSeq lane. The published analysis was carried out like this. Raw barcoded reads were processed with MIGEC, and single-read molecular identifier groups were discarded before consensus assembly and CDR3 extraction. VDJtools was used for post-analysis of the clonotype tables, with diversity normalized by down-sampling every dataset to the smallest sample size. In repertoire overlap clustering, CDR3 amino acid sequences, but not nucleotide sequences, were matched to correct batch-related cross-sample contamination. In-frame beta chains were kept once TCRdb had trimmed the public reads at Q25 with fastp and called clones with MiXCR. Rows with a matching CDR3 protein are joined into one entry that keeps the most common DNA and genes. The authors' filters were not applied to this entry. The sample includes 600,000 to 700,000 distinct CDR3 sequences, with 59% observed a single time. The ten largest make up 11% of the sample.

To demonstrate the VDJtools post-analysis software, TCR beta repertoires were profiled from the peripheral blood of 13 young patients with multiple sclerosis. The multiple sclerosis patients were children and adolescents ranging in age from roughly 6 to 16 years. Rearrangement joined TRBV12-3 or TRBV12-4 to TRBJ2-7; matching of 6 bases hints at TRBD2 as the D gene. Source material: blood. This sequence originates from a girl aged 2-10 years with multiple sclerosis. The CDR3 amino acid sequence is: CASSPLPGLVIYEQYF. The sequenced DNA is TGTGCCAGCAGCCCCCTCCCGGGACTCGTTATCTACGAGCAGTACTTC.